The TCR beta chain under discussion was sequenced for a study of T-cell memory formation after mild COVID-19. Study details: Most TCR clusters belonged to a single donor.

This clonotype was seen repeatedly, ten times or more. The antigen is not known. This CDR3 comprises 15 residues. Trimming left V 4 bases short and J 2 bases short, with 14 bases between. Overall study results and limits: That cross-reactive memory joined was suggested by some responding clones appearing in pre-infection memory.

TCRdb reprocessed the 5' RACE reads with MiXCR, giving one entry per CDR3 protein. The data show 45,000 to 55,000 distinct CDR3 sequences, over 9% seen once. The clonotype originates from an adult woman who had mild COVID-19 (a few samples of this study predate the infection). Cell type and time point are not known. Sequencing was carried out using PBMCs or a T cell subset sorted from them (not recorded which). V and J are TRBV12-3 or TRBV12-4 and TRBJ2-5, with D possibly TRBD1 on 6 matching bases. The CDR3 bases are TGTGCCAGCAGTTCCTATCCAGGGGAGCAAGAGACCCAGTACTTC. Protein sequence: CASSSYPGEQETQYF.